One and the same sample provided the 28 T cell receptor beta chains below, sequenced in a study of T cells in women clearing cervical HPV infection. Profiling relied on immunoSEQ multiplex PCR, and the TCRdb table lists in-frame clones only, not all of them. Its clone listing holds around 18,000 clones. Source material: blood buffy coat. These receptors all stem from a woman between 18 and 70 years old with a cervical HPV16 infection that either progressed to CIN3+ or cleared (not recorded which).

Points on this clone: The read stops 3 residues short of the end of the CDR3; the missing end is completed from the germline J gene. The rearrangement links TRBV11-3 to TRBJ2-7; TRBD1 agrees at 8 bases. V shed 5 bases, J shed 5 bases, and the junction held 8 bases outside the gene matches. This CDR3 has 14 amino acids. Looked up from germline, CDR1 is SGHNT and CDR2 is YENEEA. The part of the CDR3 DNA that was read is TGTGCCAGCAGCCCCCTCGGACAGGGCCACGAG. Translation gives CASSPLGQGHE. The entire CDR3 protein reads CASSPLGQGHEQYF.

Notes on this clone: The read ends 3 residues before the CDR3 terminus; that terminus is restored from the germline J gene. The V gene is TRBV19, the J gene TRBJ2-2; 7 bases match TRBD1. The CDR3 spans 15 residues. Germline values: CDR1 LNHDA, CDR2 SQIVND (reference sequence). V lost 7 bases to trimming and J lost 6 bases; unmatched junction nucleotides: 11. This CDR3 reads CASIPRQGPAGELFF. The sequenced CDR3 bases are TGTGCCAGTATACCTAGACAGGGCCCTGCCGGGGAG.

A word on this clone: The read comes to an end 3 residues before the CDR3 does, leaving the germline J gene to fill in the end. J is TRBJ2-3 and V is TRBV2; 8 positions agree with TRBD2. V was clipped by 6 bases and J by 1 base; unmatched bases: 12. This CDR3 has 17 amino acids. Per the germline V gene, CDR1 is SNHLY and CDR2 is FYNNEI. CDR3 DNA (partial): TGTGCCAGCAGGATGATGACTAGCGCGTACCGCACAGATACG. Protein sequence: CASRMMTSAYRTDT. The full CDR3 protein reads CASRMMTSAYRTDTQYF.

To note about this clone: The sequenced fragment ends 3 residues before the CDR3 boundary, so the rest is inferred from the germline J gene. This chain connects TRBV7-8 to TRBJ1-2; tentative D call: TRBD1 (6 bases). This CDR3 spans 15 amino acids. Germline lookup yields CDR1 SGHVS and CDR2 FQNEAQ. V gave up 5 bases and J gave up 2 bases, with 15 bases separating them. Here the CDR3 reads CASSLSGQPNYGYTF. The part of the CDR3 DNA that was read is TGTGCCAGCAGCCTCTCCGGACAGCCCAACTATGGC. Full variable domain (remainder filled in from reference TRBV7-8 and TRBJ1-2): GAGVSQSPRYKVAKRGQDVALRCDPISGHVSLFWYQQALGQGPEFLTYFQNEAQLDKSGLPSDRFFAERPEGSVSTLKIQRTQQEDSAVYLCASSLSGQPNYGYTFGSGTRLTVV.

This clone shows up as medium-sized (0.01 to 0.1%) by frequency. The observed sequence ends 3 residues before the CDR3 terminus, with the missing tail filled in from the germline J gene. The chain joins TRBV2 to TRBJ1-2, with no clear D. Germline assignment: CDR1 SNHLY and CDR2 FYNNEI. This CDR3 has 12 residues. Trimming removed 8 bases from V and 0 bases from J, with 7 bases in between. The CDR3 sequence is CASRSSNYGYTF. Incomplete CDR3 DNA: TGTGCCAGCCGCAGTTCTAACTATGGC.

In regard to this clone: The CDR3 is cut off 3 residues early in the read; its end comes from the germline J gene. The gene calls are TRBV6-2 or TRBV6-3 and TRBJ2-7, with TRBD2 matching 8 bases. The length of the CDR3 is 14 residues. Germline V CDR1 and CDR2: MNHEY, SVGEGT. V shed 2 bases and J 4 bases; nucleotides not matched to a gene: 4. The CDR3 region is CASSYSGSRYEQYF. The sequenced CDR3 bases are TGTGCCAGCAGTTACAGCGGGAGCCGTTACGAG.

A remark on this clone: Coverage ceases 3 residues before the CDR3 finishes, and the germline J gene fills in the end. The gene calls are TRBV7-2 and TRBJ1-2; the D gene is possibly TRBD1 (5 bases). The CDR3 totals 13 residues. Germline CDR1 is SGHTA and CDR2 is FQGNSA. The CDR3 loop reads CASSPGGWNGYTF. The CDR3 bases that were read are TGTGCCAGCAGCCCGGGGGGTTGGAACGGG.

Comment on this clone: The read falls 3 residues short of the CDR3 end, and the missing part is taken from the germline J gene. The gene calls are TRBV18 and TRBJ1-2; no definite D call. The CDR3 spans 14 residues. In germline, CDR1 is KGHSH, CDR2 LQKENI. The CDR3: CASSTSQLYNDYTF. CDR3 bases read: TGTGCCAGCTCAACCTCACAGCTGTACAATGAC.

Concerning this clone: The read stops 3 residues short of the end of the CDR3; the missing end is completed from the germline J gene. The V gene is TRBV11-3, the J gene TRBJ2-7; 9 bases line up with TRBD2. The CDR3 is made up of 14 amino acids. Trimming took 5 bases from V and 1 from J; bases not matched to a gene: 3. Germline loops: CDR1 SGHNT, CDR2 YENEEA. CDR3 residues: CASSLAGLSYEQYF. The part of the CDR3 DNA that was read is TGTGCCAGCAGCCTAGCGGGACTTTCCTACGAG.

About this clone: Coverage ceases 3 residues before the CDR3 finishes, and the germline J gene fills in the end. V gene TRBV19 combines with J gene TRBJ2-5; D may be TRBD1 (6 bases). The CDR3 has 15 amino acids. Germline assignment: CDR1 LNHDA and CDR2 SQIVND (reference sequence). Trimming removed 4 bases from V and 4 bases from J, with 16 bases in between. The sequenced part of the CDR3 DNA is TGTGCCAGTAGTAGGACAGACGAGAGGGGAGAGACC. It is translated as CASSRTDERGET. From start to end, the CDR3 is CASSRTDERGETQYF.

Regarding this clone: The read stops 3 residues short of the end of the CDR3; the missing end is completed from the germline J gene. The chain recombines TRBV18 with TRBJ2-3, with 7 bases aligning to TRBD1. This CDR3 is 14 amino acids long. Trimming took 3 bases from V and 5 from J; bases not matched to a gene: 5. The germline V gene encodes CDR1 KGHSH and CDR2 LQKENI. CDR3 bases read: TGTGCCAGCTCACCCCGACAGGGTGAAGATACG. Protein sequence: CASSPRQGEDT. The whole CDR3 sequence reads CASSPRQGEDTQYF.

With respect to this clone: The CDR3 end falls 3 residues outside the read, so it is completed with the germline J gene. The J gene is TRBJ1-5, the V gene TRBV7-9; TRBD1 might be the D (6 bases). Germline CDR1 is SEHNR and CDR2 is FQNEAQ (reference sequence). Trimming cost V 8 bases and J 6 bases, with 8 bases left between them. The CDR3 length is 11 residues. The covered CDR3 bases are TGTGCCAGCGGAGGGGGTCAGCCC. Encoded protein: CASGGGQP. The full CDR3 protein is CASGGGQPQHF.

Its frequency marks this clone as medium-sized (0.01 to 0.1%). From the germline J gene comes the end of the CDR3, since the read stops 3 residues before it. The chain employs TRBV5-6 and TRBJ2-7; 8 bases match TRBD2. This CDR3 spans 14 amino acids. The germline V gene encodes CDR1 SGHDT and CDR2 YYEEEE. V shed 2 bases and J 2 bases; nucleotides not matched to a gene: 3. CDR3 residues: CASSLAGVPYEQYF. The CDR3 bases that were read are TGTGCCAGCAGCTTAGCGGGAGTACCCTACGAG.

The CDR3 bases that were read are TGTGCCAGCAGCTTTAGCCAAGAGACC. It yields the protein CASSFSQET. The entire CDR3 protein reads CASSFSQETYTF. The rearrangement links TRBV7-8 to TRBJ1-2; D not resolved. The DNA ends 3 residues before the CDR3 does, and the rest of the CDR3 is filled in from the germline J gene. Germline V CDR1 and CDR2: SGHVS, FQNEAQ. The CDR3 has 12 amino acids.

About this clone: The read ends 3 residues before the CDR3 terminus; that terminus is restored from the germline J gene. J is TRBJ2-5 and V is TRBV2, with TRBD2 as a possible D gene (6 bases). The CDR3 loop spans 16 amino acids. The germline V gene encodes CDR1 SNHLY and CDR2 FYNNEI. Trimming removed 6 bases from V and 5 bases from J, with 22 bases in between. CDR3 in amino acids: CASRKDRTKTRETQYF. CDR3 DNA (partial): TGTGCCAGCAGGAAGGATAGGACTAAAACACGGGAGACC.

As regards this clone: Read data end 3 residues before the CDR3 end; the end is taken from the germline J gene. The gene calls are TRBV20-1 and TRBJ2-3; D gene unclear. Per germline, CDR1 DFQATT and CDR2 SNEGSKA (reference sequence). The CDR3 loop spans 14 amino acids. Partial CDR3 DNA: TGCAGTGCTCAATGGGCACTTAAGAGAAAGACG. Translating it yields CSAQWALKRKT. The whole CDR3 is CSAQWALKRKTQYF.

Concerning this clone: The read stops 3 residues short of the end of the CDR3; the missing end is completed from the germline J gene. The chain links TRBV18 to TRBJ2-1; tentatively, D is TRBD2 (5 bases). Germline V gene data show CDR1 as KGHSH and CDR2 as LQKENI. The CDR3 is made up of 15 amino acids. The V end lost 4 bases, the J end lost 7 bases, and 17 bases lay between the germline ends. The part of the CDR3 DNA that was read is TGTGCCAGCTCACTCCCGGTGGGCGGGCTGAATGAG. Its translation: CASSLPVGGLNE. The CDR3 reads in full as CASSLPVGGLNEQFF.

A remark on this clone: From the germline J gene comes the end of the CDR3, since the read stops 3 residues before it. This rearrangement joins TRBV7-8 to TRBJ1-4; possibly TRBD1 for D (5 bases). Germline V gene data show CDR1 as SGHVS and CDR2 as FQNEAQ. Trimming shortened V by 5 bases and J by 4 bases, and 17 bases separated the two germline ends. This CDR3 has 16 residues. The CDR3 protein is CASSPLIGRGNEKLFF. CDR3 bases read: TGTGCCAGCAGCCCACTTATTGGGAGGGGTAATGAAAAA.

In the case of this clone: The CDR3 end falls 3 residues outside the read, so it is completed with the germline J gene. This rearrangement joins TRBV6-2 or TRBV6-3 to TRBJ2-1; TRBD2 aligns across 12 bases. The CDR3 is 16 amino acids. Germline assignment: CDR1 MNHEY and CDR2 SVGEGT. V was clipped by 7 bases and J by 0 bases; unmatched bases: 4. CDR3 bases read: TGTGCCAGCAACCTACTAGCGGGGGGCTCCTACAATGAG. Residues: CASNLLAGGSYNE. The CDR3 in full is CASNLLAGGSYNEQFF.

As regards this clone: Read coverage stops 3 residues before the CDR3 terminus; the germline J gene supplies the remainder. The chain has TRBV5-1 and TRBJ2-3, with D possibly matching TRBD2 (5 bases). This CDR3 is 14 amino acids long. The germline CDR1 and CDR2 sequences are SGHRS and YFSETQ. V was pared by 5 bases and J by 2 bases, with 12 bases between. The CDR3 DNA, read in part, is TGCGCCAGCAGTAGAAGCGGCCTCACAGATACG. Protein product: CASSRSGLTDT. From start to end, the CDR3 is CASSRSGLTDTQYF.

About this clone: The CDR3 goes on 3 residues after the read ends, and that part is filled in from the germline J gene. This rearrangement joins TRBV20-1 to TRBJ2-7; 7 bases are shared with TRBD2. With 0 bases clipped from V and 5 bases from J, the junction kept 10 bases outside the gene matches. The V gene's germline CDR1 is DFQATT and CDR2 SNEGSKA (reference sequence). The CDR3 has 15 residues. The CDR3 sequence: CSARDDAAGKNEQYF. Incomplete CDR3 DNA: TGCAGTGCTAGAGATGATGCAGCGGGGAAAAACGAG.

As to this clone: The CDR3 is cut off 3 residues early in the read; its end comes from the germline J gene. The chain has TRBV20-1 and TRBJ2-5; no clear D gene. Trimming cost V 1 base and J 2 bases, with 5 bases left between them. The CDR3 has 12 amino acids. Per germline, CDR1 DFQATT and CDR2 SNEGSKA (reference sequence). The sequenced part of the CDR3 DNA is TGCAGTGCTAGAGTTGCGCAAGAGACC. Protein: CSARVAQET. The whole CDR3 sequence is CSARVAQETQYF.

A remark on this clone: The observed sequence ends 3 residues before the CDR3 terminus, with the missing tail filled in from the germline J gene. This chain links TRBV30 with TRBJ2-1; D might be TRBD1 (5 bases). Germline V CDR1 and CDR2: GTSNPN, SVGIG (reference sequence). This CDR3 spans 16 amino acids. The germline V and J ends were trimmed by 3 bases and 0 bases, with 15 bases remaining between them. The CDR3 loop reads CAWRVYVGRSYNEQFF. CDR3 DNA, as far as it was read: TGTGCCTGGAGAGTTTATGTGGGGCGCTCCTACAATGAG.

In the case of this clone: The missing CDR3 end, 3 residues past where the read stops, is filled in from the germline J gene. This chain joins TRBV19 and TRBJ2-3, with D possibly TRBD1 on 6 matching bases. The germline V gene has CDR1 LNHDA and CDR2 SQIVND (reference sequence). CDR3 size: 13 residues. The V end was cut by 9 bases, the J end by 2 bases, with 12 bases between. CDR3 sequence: CASEGESTDTQYF. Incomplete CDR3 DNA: TGTGCCAGCGAGGGGGAATCCACAGATACG.

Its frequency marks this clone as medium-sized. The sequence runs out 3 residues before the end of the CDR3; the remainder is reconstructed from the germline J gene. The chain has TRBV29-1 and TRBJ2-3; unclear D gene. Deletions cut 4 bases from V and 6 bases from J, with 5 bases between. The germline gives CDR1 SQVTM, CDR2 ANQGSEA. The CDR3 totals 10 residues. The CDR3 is CSVVGDTQYF. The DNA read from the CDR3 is TGCAGCGTTGTAGGGGATACG.

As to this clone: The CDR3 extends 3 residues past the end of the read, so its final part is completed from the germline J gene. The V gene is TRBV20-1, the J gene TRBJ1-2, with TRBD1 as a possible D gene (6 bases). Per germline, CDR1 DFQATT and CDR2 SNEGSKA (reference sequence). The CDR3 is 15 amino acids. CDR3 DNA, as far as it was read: TGCAGTGCTAGAGATCAATGGGGGGGCGCTGGAGGC. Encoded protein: CSARDQWGGAGG. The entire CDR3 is CSARDQWGGAGGYTF.

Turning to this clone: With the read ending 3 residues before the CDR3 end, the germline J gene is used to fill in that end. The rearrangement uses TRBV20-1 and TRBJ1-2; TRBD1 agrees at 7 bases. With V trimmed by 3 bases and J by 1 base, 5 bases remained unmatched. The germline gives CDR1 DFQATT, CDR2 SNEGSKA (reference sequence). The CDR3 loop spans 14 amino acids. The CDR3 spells CSARQGQLNYGYTF. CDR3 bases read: TGCAGTGCTAGGCAGGGACAGCTTAACTATGGC.

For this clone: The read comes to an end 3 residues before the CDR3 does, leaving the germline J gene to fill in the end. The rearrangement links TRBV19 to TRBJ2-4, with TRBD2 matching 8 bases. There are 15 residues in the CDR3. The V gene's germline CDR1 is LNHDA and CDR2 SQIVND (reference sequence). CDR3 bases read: TGTGCCAGTAGTATGGGCCCGGGGGGGCAGTTTGGT. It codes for CASSMGPGGQFG. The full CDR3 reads CASSMGPGGQFGQYF.